The following is a TCR beta chain sequence with its context. Trimming took 5 bases from V and 0 from J, leaving 10 bases between them. Germline CDR1 is MGHRA and CDR2 is YSYEKL. The CDR3 extends over 14 amino acids. Using immunoSEQ multiplex PCR, the repertoire was profiled, and TCRdb retains in-frame clones only, with some absent. The sample has approximately 170,000 clones, roughly nine tenths seen once; the top ten hold approximately 1.5%. The sample originates from a study of control samples from healthy donors and cancer patients. The chain carries TRBV4-1 and TRBJ1-2; tentatively, D is TRBD1 (6 bases). This sequence was found in a woman aged 25-40 years in good health. Sequenced material: blood. CDR3 DNA: TGCGCCAGCAGCGCATGGGACACTAACTATGGCTACACCTTC. Protein: CASSAWDTNYGYTF.